The clone carrying this T cell receptor (beta chain) appeared a few times. Its target is unknown. These data come from a study of CD4 T cells in relation to SARS-CoV-2 and coronaviruses. About the research overall: PBMCs were cultured with antigen for about eleven days before TCR beta sequencing.

Measured with immunoSEQ multiplex PCR; TCRdb has only the in-frame clones, and not every one. The table records 15,000 to 25,000 clones, 77% of them present only once. The CDR3 runs 21 residues. Germline V gives CDR1 LNHDA, CDR2 SQIVND (reference sequence). V shed 6 bases, J shed 0 bases, and the junction held 25 bases outside the gene matches. Before the COVID-19 pandemic, during about 2010-2018, CD4+ T cells were taken from unexposed donors. The cells were cultured for about 10 days before CD4+ T cells were isolated. Unexposed-donor CD4+ T cells were probed with SARS-CoV-2 S/N and four cold-coronavirus spikes, cells permitting.

The sample consisted of CD4+ T cells from PBMCs, cultured in vitro. The sequence derives from a human donor in good health. The gene calls are TRBV19 and TRBJ1-2; 7 bases agree with TRBD1. DNA for the CDR3: TGTGCCAGTAGCGACACCGGGACAGACTCCCCGTACACATTGCCTAACTATGGCTACACCTTC. Protein product: CASSDTGTDSPYTLPNYGYTF.